This TCR beta chain was captured in a study of blood T cells in healthy people across ages. The second PCR ran roughly 7 to 12 cycles with a sample-barcoded 5' primer and J-beta primers. The template-switch adaptor was a 5' adaptor with 12 random nucleotides. It tagged each cDNA molecule. TCRdb re-analysed the 5' RACE reads in MiXCR, keeping a single row per CDR3 protein. The table records approximately 1.5 million distinct CDR3 sequences, roughly 43% of them present only once. Extractions gave at least 5.5 micrograms of total RNA per sample. The study, taken as a whole, reports: Diversity estimated from one million T cells was considered an underestimate.

In regard to this clonotype: Antigen: not known.

The TCR originated in a woman younger than 30 in good health. Source material: blood.

The DNA for the CDR3 is TGTGCCAGCACCGCTATGTTCACTGAAGCTTTCTTT. Its protein product is CASTAMFTEAFF. The rearrangement uses TRBV16 and TRBJ1-1; D remains ambiguous. The CDR3 is 12 amino acids. CDR1 is KGHSY, CDR2 FQNENV, per germline. V was cut by 7 bases and J by 4 bases, with 10 bases left in between. Supplemented by reference TRBV16 and TRBJ1-1, the full variable domain reads GEEVAQTPKHLVRGEGQKAKLYCAPIKGHSYVFWYQQVLKNEFKFLISFQNENVFDETGMPKERFSAKCLPNSPCSLEIQATKLEDSAVYFCASTAMFTEAFFGQGTRLTVV.